The following is a T cell receptor (beta chain) sequence with its context. The antigen remains undetermined. Vbeta (60) and Jbeta (13) primers were used in the PCR. In the authors' workflow: The authors later counted roughly 76 million unique TCR beta chains, roughly 10 million of them shared. Assay: immunoSEQ multiplex PCR; the TCRdb copy retains only in-frame clones and omits some. That table gives V, J and clone size, and the DNA gave D and trimming. The table includes about 200,000 clones, 65% to 90% detected once. This record belongs to a study of cytomegalovirus exposure and HLA in healthy donors. Regarding the study as a whole: Researchers counted 180 or so TCR beta chains as cytomegalovirus-associated. Reported performance of the classifier showed diagnosis of cytomegalovirus status with high specificity and sensitivity.

The receptor comes from a girl aged 10 to 17 in good health and CMV-seronegative. The sequencing sample was made of PBMCs.

CDR3 amino acids: CASSFLNSPLHF. Here the CDR3 DNA reads TGTGCCAGCAGTTTTCTGAATTCACCCCTCCACTTT. The chain combines TRBV27 with TRBJ1-6; D unresolved. V shed 3 bases and J shed 7 bases, with 4 bases lying between them. The CDR3 totals 12 residues. Germline CDR1 reads MNHEY; CDR2 reads SMNVEV (reference sequence).